The rows below give T cell receptor beta chains drawn from one sample of a study of blood T cell repertoires in COVID-19. TCRdb's table, derived via immunoSEQ multiplex PCR, lists solely in-frame clones and lacks some. The sample holds fewer than 85,000 clones, 70% to 90% seen once. Input material: peripheral blood. The receptors stem from a woman in her fifties or sixties with acute or convalescent COVID-19. Each CDR3 is given with its conserved first and last residue. Fields, in order: V gene, J gene, CDR3 length, clone size, D gene, CDR3 DNA, CDR3 protein. The D gene is left open where the match is weak. A clone size is listed for some rows: how often the clone was seen (once, few, many), or a class if it is expanded.

>TRBV6-5|TRBJ1-2|14|-|-
TGTGCCAGCATTTTGACAGAAACCAACTATGGCTACACCTTC
CASILTETNYGYTF
>TRBV28|TRBJ1-1|15|-|TRBD1
TGTGCCAGCAATGGTCCCGGGACAGGGTCCTTATGGGCTTTCTTT
CASNGPGTGSLWAFF
>TRBV3-1/TRBV3-2|TRBJ1-1|15|-|TRBD1
TGTGCCAGCAGCCAAGAGGACAGGGGGGGAACTGAAGCTTTCTTT
CASSQEDRGGTEAFF
>TRBV24-1|TRBJ1-5|13|-|-
TGTGCCACCAGTGATTTGCCGGGGAAGCCCCAGCATTTT
CATSDLPGKPQHF
>TRBV21-1|TRBJ2-2|16|-|-
TGTGCCAGCAGCAAGAACAGGGGGCGGGACACCGGGGAGCTGTTTTTT
CASSKNRGRDTGELFF
>TRBV7-2|TRBJ1-6|17|-|TRBD1
TGTGCCAGCAGCTTAGATGGACAGGGGGCGCGCAATTCACCCCTCCACTTT
CASSLDGQGARNSPLHF
>TRBV2|TRBJ2-2|14|-|-
TGTGCCAGCATACGAAGGGGGGGCACCGGGGAGCTGTTTTTT
CASIRRGGTGELFF
>TRBV5-1|TRBJ2-3|14|-|-
TGCGCCAGCAAGGCCGGGACATCCACAGATACGCAGTATTTT
CASKAGTSTDTQYF
>TRBV24-1|TRBJ1-5|17|-|-
TGTGCCACCAGTGACGCTCGGACAGACTATAGCAATCAGCCCCAGCATTTT
CATSDARTDYSNQPQHF
>TRBV9|TRBJ1-1|16|-|TRBD1
TGTGCCAGCAGCCACACGACAGGGAGAGTGAGCACTGAAGCTTTCTTT
CASSHTTGRVSTEAFF
>TRBV27|TRBJ1-2|15|-|TRBD1
TGTGCCAGCAGTGACCCGGGACAGAAAAACTATGGCTACACCTTC
CASSDPGQKNYGYTF
>TRBV2|TRBJ1-5|15|few|-
TGTGCCAGCAGTGATCACGGAGTTGGGAATCAGCCCCAGCATTTT
CASSDHGVGNQPQHF
>TRBV5-1|TRBJ2-3|15|-|-
TGCGCCAGCAGCTTGGCCGACAGTAGGGGAGATACGCAGTATTTT
CASSLADSRGDTQYF
>TRBV10-3|TRBJ1-2|12|-|-
TGTGCCATCACTAATGGGGAGGGTGGCTACACCTTC
CAITNGEGGYTF
>TRBV19|TRBJ2-2|14|-|-
TGTGCCAGTAGTATCTACAGGGACACCGGGGAGCTGTTTTTT
CASSIYRDTGELFF